This T cell receptor beta chain originates from a study of T cell responses to AZD1222 COVID-19 vaccine. With 3 bases removed from V and 3 bases from J, the gap between germline ends came to 11 bases. Looked up from germline, CDR1 is LGHNT and CDR2 is FRNRAP. The CDR3 spans 15 residues. Measured with immunoSEQ multiplex PCR; TCRdb has only the in-frame clones, and not every one. The repertoire consists of roughly 140,000 clones, with more than 85% occurring once and the leading ten covering 2.5% to 3.5%. With respect to this clone: Its matching antigen is unknown.

Study outcomes and limitations: Most donors were white British, females outnumbered males, and clonal diversity was possibly underestimated. Only a handful of AZD1222 recipients, roughly six in all, had baseline seropositivity. Repertoires were obtained solely post-peak T cell response.

The clonotype originates from an adult who received the AZD1222 COVID-19 vaccine. The chain uses TRBV12-5 and TRBJ1-4; D unresolved. Specimen: peripheral blood, collected 28 days after the second AZD1222 dose. The CDR3 DNA sequence: TGTGCTAGTGGTTTTCTGGTAGGAGCTAATGAAAAACTGTTTTTT. Translation gives CASGFLVGANEKLFF.